This T cell receptor (beta chain) is from a study of response to subunit inactivated influenza vaccine. The study's findings and limits: Few additional T cells are recruited per seasonal influenza vaccination, authors suggested.

One entry per CDR3 protein, called by TCRdb with MiXCR from the RT-PCR reads. The sample has 490,000 or so distinct CDR3 sequences, about 7.6% seen once; the top ten hold around 13%. CDR1 and CDR2 (germline): LNHDA, SQIVND (reference sequence). The CDR3 runs to 15 residues. V was clipped by 5 bases and J by 4 bases, with 15 bases between them. This clonotype was counted only a few times. Its antigen remains unidentified. The chain joins TRBV19 to TRBJ1-5; D ambiguous. The sequence came from a man between 50 and 69 years old who received an inactivated influenza vaccine. The input for sequencing was PBMCs from blood, taken about 24 months after vaccination. As DNA, the CDR3 is TGTGCCAGTAGTCAACTCCCTAGTGGGAATCAGCCCCAGCATTTT. This translates into CASSQLPSGNQPQHF.